What follows are 23 T cell receptor beta chains derived from one specimen sequenced in a study of T-cell memory formation after mild COVID-19. TCRdb reanalysed the 5' RACE reads using MiXCR and keeps one entry per CDR3 protein. The data show some 150,000 distinct CDR3 sequences, with about 19% seen just once and approximately 2% held by the top ten. What was sequenced was PBMCs or a T cell subset sorted from them (not recorded which). All receptors come from an adult woman who had mild COVID-19 (a few samples of this study predate the infection). Cell type and time point are not known.

The chain joins TRBV19 to TRBJ1-3; D is ambiguous. The CDR3 is 15 amino acids. The germline V gene encodes CDR1 LNHDA and CDR2 SQIVND (reference sequence). Between the trimmed V and J ends, which lost 8 bases and 0 bases, there was a span of 14 bases. For the CDR3, the DNA is TGTGCCAGTCACCCCAATCCTAGCTCTGGAAACACCATATATTTT. Its translation: CASHPNPSSGNTIYF.

V usage is TRBV20-1 and J usage is TRBJ1-6; no clear D. Germline values: CDR1 DFQATT, CDR2 SNEGSKA (reference sequence). The length of the CDR3 is 12 residues. V gave up 4 bases and J gave up 8 bases, with 9 bases separating them. Here the CDR3 reads CSAKPSHSPLHF. The CDR3 DNA is TGCAGTGCTAAACCGAGCCATTCACCCCTCCACTTT.

Of note for this clonotype: One end of the junction varies from germline; a read error may be responsible. The chain uses TRBV7-9 and TRBJ2-5, with 9 bases lining up with TRBD2. Germline CDR1 is SEHNR and CDR2 is FQNEAQ (reference sequence). The CDR3 has 17 amino acids. CDR3: CDSSSYVGGRAQETQYF. For the CDR3, the DNA is TGTGACAGCAGCTCGTATGTTGGCGGGAGGGCCCAAGAGACCCAGTACTTC.

This clonotype was picked up a small number of times. V and J are TRBV29-1 and TRBJ2-1; 14 positions agree with TRBD2. Looked up from germline, CDR1 is SQVTM and CDR2 is ANQGSEA. Losses at the gene ends were 3 bases for V and 3 bases for J; bases not matched to a gene: 4. The CDR3 totals 16 residues. The CDR3 reads CSVERLAGGYYNEQFF. The CDR3 DNA follows: TGCAGCGTTGAGAGACTAGCGGGGGGGTACTACAATGAGCAGTTCTTC.

The rearrangement uses TRBV5-5 and TRBJ1-4, with a weak D call TRBD1 (6 bases). Germline V gene data show CDR1 as SGHKS and CDR2 as YYEKEE (reference sequence). The ends were cut back, 3 bases at V and 0 bases at J, with 21 bases in the middle. The CDR3 has 19 residues. The CDR3 region is CASSSHPTGRQTTNEKLFF. The DNA of the CDR3 is TGTGCCAGCAGCTCTCACCCGACAGGACGCCAGACAACTAATGAAAAACTGTTTTTT.

This clonotype was counted a few times. The rearrangement joins TRBV6-5 to TRBJ2-7, with TRBD2 matching 8 bases. Trimming took 4 bases from V and 0 from J; bases not matched to a gene: 5. The length of the CDR3 is 15 residues. Germline loops: CDR1 MNHEY, CDR2 SVGAGI. CDR3 DNA sequence: TGTGCCAGCAGTTCCCGGGGGGGCCGCTCCTACGAGCAGTACTTC. Amino acid sequence: CASSSRGGRSYEQYF.

The chain is built from TRBV6-2 or TRBV6-3 and TRBJ2-4; TRBD2 might be the D (6 bases). The CDR3 has 18 amino acids. With 8 bases removed from V and 0 bases from J, the gap between germline ends came to 23 bases. Germline V gene sequence: CDR1 MNHEY, CDR2 SVGEGT. The CDR3 reads CASALGGLQTLAKNIQYF. The CDR3 coding sequence is TGTGCCAGCGCCCTCGGGGGACTTCAAACCCTAGCCAAAAACATTCAGTACTTC.

This clonotype was recorded many times. The rearrangement uses TRBV7-2 and TRBJ1-6; D perhaps matches TRBD1 (6 bases). The germline gives CDR1 SGHTA, CDR2 FQGNSA. CDR3 length: 15 residues. The V gene lost 2 bases and the J gene lost 6 bases, with 11 bases spanning the gap. The CDR3 nucleotides read TGTGCCAGCAGCTTAAACACAGGGAGTAATTCACCCCTCCACTTT. Translated, it gives CASSLNTGSNSPLHF.

This clonotype was counted ten times or more. The chain links TRBV5-1 to TRBJ2-7, with 8 positions matching TRBD1. Germline trimming cut 4 bases from V and 6 bases from J; bases unmatched to any gene: 6. Per germline, CDR1 SGHRS and CDR2 YFSETQ. This CDR3 is 13 amino acids long. CDR3 amino acids: CASSQQTGAEQYF. The CDR3, as DNA: TGCGCCAGCAGCCAACAGACAGGGGCCGAGCAGTACTTC. Using reference TRBV5-1 and TRBJ2-7 for the parts outside the CDR3, the full variable domain is KAGVTQTPRYLIKTRGQQVTLSCSPISGHRSVSWYQQTPGQGLQFLFEYFSETQRNKGNFPGRFSGRQFSNSRSEMNVSTLELGDSALYLCASSQQTGAEQYFGPGTRLTVT.

This clonotype was counted between two and nine times. The chain uses TRBV6-1 and TRBJ2-5, with TRBD1 identical over 7 bases. Germline loops: CDR1 MNHNS, CDR2 SASEGT. V trimming: 6 bases; J trimming: 6 bases; junction bases outside the gene matches: 10. The CDR3 runs to 14 residues. As DNA, the CDR3 is TGTGCCAGCAGACCACAGGGGTCTGAAAAGACCCAGTACTTC. Its translation is CASRPQGSEKTQYF.

This clonotype was found a few times. The V and J genes are TRBV7-6 and TRBJ2-7; 7 positions agree with TRBD1. The V segment lost 1 base and the J segment 0 bases; nucleotides outside the gene matches: 3. Germline V gene sequence: CDR1 SGHVS, CDR2 FNYEAQ. The CDR3 is 15 residues long. Here the CDR3 DNA reads TGTGCCAGCAGCTTAGGCCGGGACAGCTCCTACGAGCAGTACTTC. Translated: CASSLGRDSSYEQYF.

This CDR3 reads CATTLSGNTGELFF. In nucleotides, the CDR3 is TGTGCCACCACCCTGTCGGGGAACACCGGGGAGCTGTTTTTT. V usage is TRBV15 and J usage is TRBJ2-2, with D unresolved. V was cut by 7 bases and J by 1 base, with 10 bases left in between. Germline-derived CDR1 and CDR2 are LNHNV and YYDKDF (reference sequence). The CDR3 loop spans 14 amino acids.

This clonotype occurred many times. The rearrangement links TRBV5-1 to TRBJ2-3, with a weak D call TRBD1 (5 bases). The CDR3 runs 15 residues. V was cut by 4 bases and J by 2 bases, with 14 bases left in between. CDR1 SGHRS and CDR2 YFSETQ come from the germline V gene. As DNA, the CDR3 is TGCGCCAGCAGCCTAGGGGTAGCCTTCACAGATACGCAGTATTTT. It codes for CASSLGVAFTDTQYF.

This chain connects TRBV5-1 to TRBJ2-1; 16 bases are a match to TRBD2. The CDR3 extends over 19 amino acids. V dropped 0 bases and J dropped 7; count of bases not matched to a gene: 10. Germline V CDR1 and CDR2: SGHRS, YFSETQ. The CDR3 DNA reads as TGCGCCAGCAGCTTGGCCCTGGGACTAGCGGGAGGGCCTGGTAATGAGCAGTTCTTC. Protein sequence: CASSLALGLAGGPGNEQFF.

There are a few counts of this clonotype. The chain joins TRBV2 to TRBJ2-1; D is ambiguous. The CDR3 runs 15 residues. V was cut by 3 bases and J by 8 bases, with 17 bases left in between. Germline CDR1 SNHLY, CDR2 FYNNEI. The CDR3 DNA reads as TGTGCCAGCAGTGATTCCGGCCCGAGCGTCGATGAGCAGTTCTTC. This translates into CASSDSGPSVDEQFF.

CDR3 sequence: CASSLVGNTDTQYF. The CDR3 DNA follows: TGTGCCAGCAGCTTAGTCGGGAATACAGATACGCAGTATTTT. This sequence joins TRBV7-2 and TRBJ2-3; the D gene is possibly TRBD2 (5 bases). Per the germline V gene, CDR1 is SGHTA and CDR2 is FQGNSA. The CDR3 is 14 amino acids. The ends were cut back, 1 base at V and 3 bases at J, with 8 bases in the middle.

The V call is TRBV4-1, the J call TRBJ2-5, with 13 bases identical to TRBD2. The CDR3 totals 16 residues. Germline values: CDR1 MGHRA, CDR2 YSYEKL. V was clipped by 0 bases and J by 4 bases; unmatched bases: 2. The CDR3 spells CASSQEGLAGVETQYF. The CDR3 nucleotides read TGCGCCAGCAGCCAAGAAGGACTAGCGGGAGTAGAGACCCAGTACTTC.

The rearrangement uses TRBV12-3 or TRBV12-4 and TRBJ2-2, with TRBD2 as a possible D gene (5 bases). The CDR3 runs to 13 residues. V was trimmed by 7 bases and J by 7 bases, leaving 13 bases between them. The CDR3 region has the DNA TGTGCCAGCACAGTCGGGGAGAACGGGGAGCTGTTTTTT. The encoded protein is CASTVGENGELFF.

J is TRBJ2-2 and V is TRBV7-3; a possible D gene is TRBD2 (5 bases). Germline values: CDR1 SGHTA, CDR2 FQGTGA. The CDR3 has 14 amino acids. Trimming removed 5 bases from V and 7 bases from J, with 14 bases in between. Here the CDR3 reads CASSVGVGGGELFF. Here the CDR3 DNA reads TGTGCCAGCAGCGTGGGAGTAGGTGGCGGGGAGCTGTTTTTT.

The count of this clonotype is one. The chain links TRBV12-3 or TRBV12-4 to TRBJ1-5; 9 bases are shared with TRBD1. The CDR3 totals 15 residues. V dropped 4 bases and J dropped 3; count of bases not matched to a gene: 4. CDR3 nucleotides: TGTGCCAGCAGTTCCGGACAGGGGAACAATCAGCCCCAGCATTTT. Amino acids: CASSSGQGNNQPQHF.

This clonotype was counted between two and nine times. The genes are TRBV2 and TRBJ2-3; D unresolved. Germline CDR1 and CDR2: SNHLY and FYNNEI. Trimming took 5 bases from V and 2 from J, leaving 8 bases between them. The CDR3 covers 13 residues. This CDR3 is CASSPRFTDTQYF. CDR3 coding DNA: TGTGCCAGCAGTCCCCGGTTCACAGATACGCAGTATTTT. Variable domain in full (rest from reference TRBV2 and TRBJ2-3): EPEVTQTPSHQVTQMGQEVILRCVPISNHLYFYWYRQILGQKVEFLVSFYNNEISEKSEIFDDQFSVERPDGSNFTLKIRSTKLEDSAMYFCASSPRFTDTQYFGPGTRLTVL.

The rearrangement links TRBV20-1 to TRBJ2-5; D may be TRBD1 (6 bases). The germline V gene encodes CDR1 DFQATT and CDR2 SNEGSKA (reference sequence). V was trimmed by 4 bases and J by 4 bases, leaving 22 bases between them. This CDR3 spans 16 amino acids. The CDR3 region has the DNA TGCAGTGCTATCCAGGGGTTAGGCGTGGGACGAGAGACCCAGTACTTC. It yields the protein CSAIQGLGVGRETQYF.

The V and J genes are TRBV12-3 or TRBV12-4 and TRBJ2-1; D might be TRBD1 or TRBD2, each matching 6 bases. The V end lost 7 bases, the J end lost 2 bases, and 18 bases lay between the germline ends. This CDR3 has 16 amino acids. In DNA form, the CDR3 reads TGTGCCAGCATTAGAAGGAGGGGGACGACCTACAATGAGCAGTTCTTC. Translating it yields CASIRRRGTTYNEQFF.